This T cell receptor (beta chain) is from a study of blood T cell repertoires in COVID-19. Germline V gene sequence: CDR1 SGHNT, CDR2 YENEEA. This CDR3 is built from 13 residues. The V end lost 1 base, the J end lost 4 bases, and 5 bases lay between the germline ends. Produced via immunoSEQ multiplex PCR; TCRdb's table is partial and in-frame only. The sample gives nearly 100,000 clones, about 88% of which show up once; roughly 17% is in the top ten. The material sequenced was peripheral blood. V gene TRBV11-3 combines with J gene TRBJ1-5; possibly TRBD1 for D (5 bases). The TCR originated in a woman aged 60-75 years with acute or convalescent COVID-19. CDR3 nucleotide sequence: TGTGCCAGCAGCTTAGCAGGGAATCAGCCCCAGCATTTT. Its protein product is CASSLAGNQPQHF.